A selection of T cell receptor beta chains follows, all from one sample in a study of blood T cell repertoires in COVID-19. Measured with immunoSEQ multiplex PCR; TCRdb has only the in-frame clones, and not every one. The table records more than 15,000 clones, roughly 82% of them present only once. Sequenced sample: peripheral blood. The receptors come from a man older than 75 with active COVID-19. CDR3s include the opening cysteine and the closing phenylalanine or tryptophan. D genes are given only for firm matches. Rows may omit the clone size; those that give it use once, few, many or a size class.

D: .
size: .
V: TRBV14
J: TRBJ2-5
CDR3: CASSQGLQETQYF
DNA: TGTGCCAGCAGCCAAGGACTCCAAGAGACCCAGTACTTC

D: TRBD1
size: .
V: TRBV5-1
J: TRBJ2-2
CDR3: CASSTGQGNTGELFF
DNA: TGCGCCAGCAGCACAGGACAGGGGAACACCGGGGAGCTGTTTTTT

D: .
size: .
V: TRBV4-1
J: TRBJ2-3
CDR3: CASSQVAAKVADTQYF
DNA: TGCGCCAGCAGCCAAGTAGCAGCGAAGGTCGCAGATACGCAGTATTTT

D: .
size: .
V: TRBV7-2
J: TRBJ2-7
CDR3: CASSFTFAGSAYEQYF
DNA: TGTGCCAGCAGCTTTACCTTTGCCGGGAGTGCCTACGAGCAGTACTTC

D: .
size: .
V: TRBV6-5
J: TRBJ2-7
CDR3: CATKPRRDTGYEQYF
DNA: TGTGCCACCAAACCTCGCCGGGACACGGGGTACGAGCAGTACTTC

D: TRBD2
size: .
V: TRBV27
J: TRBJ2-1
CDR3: CASSLRPPLAVKNNEQFF
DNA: TGTGCCAGCAGTTTAAGGCCCCCCCTAGCGGTAAAAAACAATGAGCAGTTCTTC

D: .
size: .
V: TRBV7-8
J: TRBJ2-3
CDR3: CASSSMGGSTDTQYF
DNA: TGTGCCAGCAGCTCAATGGGGGGAAGCACAGATACGCAGTATTTT

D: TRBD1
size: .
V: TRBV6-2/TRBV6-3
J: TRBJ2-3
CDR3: CASSRTGDGTDTQYF
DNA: TGTGCCAGCAGTAGGACAGGGGATGGCACAGATACGCAGTATTTT

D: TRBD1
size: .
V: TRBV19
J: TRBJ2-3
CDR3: CASTPSGQGWTDTQYF
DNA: TGTGCCAGTACCCCTTCGGGACAGGGTTGGACAGATACGCAGTATTTT

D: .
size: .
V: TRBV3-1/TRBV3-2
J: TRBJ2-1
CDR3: CASSQRGGISYNEQFF
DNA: TGTGCCAGCAGCCAAAGGGGCGGGATTTCCTACAATGAGCAGTTCTTC

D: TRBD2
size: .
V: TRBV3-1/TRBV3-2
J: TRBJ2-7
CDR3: CASGTSGVYEQYF
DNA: TGTGCCAGCGGGACTAGCGGAGTTTACGAGCAGTACTTC

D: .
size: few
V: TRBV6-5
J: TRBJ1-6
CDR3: CASSYRNTAGSPLHF
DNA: TGTGCCAGCAGTTATCGGAATACGGCAGGTTCACCCCTCCACTTT

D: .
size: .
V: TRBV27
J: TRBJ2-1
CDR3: CASSLWQGGFYNEQFF
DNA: TGTGCCAGCAGTTTGTGGCAGGGGGGTTTCTACAATGAGCAGTTCTTC

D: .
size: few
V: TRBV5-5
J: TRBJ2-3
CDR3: CASSLASSADTQYF
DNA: TGTGCCAGCAGCTTGGCCTCTAGCGCAGATACGCAGTATTTT

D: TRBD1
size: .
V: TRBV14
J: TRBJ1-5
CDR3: CASSRTGADQPQHF
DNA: TGTGCCAGCAGCCGGACAGGGGCAGATCAGCCCCAGCATTTT

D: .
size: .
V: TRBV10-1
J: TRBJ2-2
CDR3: CASSEQGRGTGELFF
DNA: TGCGCCAGCAGTGAACAGGGTCGAGGGACCGGGGAGCTGTTTTTT

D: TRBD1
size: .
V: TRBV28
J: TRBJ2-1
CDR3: CASSLSDRFNNEQFF
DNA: TGTGCCAGCAGTTTATCGGACAGGTTTAACAATGAGCAGTTCTTC